This T cell receptor (beta chain) was identified during a study of control samples from healthy donors and cancer patients. The CDR3 contains 15 residues. The germline V and J ends were trimmed by 2 bases and 2 bases, with 13 bases remaining between them. Germline V gene data show CDR1 as SGHTA and CDR2 as FQGNSA. Generated by immunoSEQ multiplex PCR, the TCRdb table keeps only in-frame clones and is missing some. The table lists 400,000 to 500,000 clones, around 90% of them singletons. The specimen sequenced was PBMCs. The chain is built from TRBV7-2 and TRBJ2-7, with a possible D match to TRBD1 (6 bases). This TCR came from a man in his forties with head and neck cancer. The CDR3 reads CASSLIHRAPYEQYF. The DNA for the CDR3 is TGTGCCAGCAGCTTAATTCACAGGGCGCCCTACGAGCAGTACTTC.